Following are 10 T cell receptor beta chains from one sample sequenced in a study of cytomegalovirus exposure and HLA in healthy donors. PCR used 60 Vbeta primers and 13 Jbeta primers. The repertoire was sequenced with immunoSEQ multiplex PCR; TCRdb's copy has only in-frame clones and lacks some. The sample has 130,000 or so clones, 80% to 90% seen once. The sample taken for sequencing was PBMCs. Receptor source: a young woman in good health and CMV-seropositive.

This clone was seen a handful of times. The gene calls are TRBV18 and TRBJ2-7; D perhaps matches TRBD2 (7 bases). Per germline, CDR1 KGHSH and CDR2 LQKENI. V gave up 1 base and J gave up 2 bases, with 12 bases separating them. The CDR3 loop spans 15 amino acids. The CDR3 DNA reads TGTGCCAGCTCACCACGGCGGGGGCCGACCTACGAGCAGTACTTC. This codes for CASSPRRGPTYEQYF. Using reference TRBV18 and TRBJ2-7 for the parts outside the CDR3, the full variable domain is NAGVMQNPRHLVRRRGQEARLRCSPMKGHSHVYWYRQLPEEGLKFMVYLQKENIIDESGMPKERFSAEFPKEGPSILRIQQVVRGDSAAYFCASSPRRGPTYEQYFGPGTRLTVT.

The chain links TRBV11-3 to TRBJ1-3; 9 bases align to TRBD1. Germline V gene lookup returns CDR1 SGHNT and CDR2 YENEEA. Trimming removed 5 bases from V and 8 bases from J; junction bases left unmatched: 4. This CDR3 has 13 residues. CDR3 sequence: CASSHGQGYTIYF. In DNA form, the CDR3 reads TGTGCCAGCAGCCACGGACAGGGGTACACCATATATTTT.

Regarding this clone: The junction does not match germline at one end; this may be a read error. The chain's CDR3 is CSSSLTDRGLNTEAFF. Here the CDR3 DNA reads TGTTCCAGCAGCTTAACGGACAGGGGGTTGAACACTGAAGCTTTCTTT. The chain links TRBV7-9 to TRBJ1-1; TRBD1 aligns across 10 bases. The CDR3 has 16 residues. CDR1 is SEHNR, CDR2 FQNEAQ, per germline (reference sequence).

V usage is TRBV30 and J usage is TRBJ1-5; TRBD1 might be the D (5 bases). The CDR3 consists of 12 residues. Germline V lookup: CDR1 GTSNPN, CDR2 SVGIG (reference sequence). V lost 5 bases and J lost 3, with 8 bases in between. The DNA for the CDR3 is TGTGCCTGGGGCAGGGCCAATCAGCCCCAGCATTTT. The encoded protein is CAWGRANQPQHF. Drawing the rest from reference TRBV30 and TRBJ1-5, the complete variable domain is SQTIHQWPATLVQPVGSPLSLECTVEGTSNPNLYWYRQAAGRGLQLLFYSVGIGQISSEVPQNLSASRPQDRQFILSSKKLLLSDSGFYLCAWGRANQPQHFGDGTRLSIL.

The genes are TRBV18 and TRBJ2-2, with 7 bases fitting TRBD1. Germline V CDR1 and CDR2: KGHSH, LQKENI. The junction had 12 bases not matched to a gene; V was cut back by 3 bases and J by 5 bases. CDR3 size: 17 residues. CDR3: CASSPTRTGQRTGELFF. Written as DNA, the CDR3 is TGTGCCAGCTCACCGACCAGGACAGGCCAAAGGACCGGGGAGCTGTTTTTT.

V usage is TRBV20-1 and J usage is TRBJ1-2, with no clear D. This CDR3 contains 11 residues. V was pared by 1 base and J by 13 bases, with 13 bases between. The germline V gene encodes CDR1 DFQATT and CDR2 SNEGSKA (reference sequence). In nucleotides, the CDR3 is TGCAGTGCTAGAGTTAGTTCTCCCCGCACCTTC. As protein: CSARVSSPRTF.

The chain recombines TRBV27 with TRBJ1-6; no clear D. CDR1 and CDR2 (germline): MNHEY, SMNVEV (reference sequence). The CDR3 spans 15 residues. Trimming pared 3 bases from V and 6 bases from J, leaving 12 bases between. DNA for the CDR3: TGTGCCAGCAGTTTGGCCGGGAGAAGTAATTCACCCCTCCACTTT. It specifies CASSLAGRSNSPLHF.

This clone was counted once. The chain is built from TRBV6-6 and TRBJ2-7; TRBD2 matches 12 bases. Germline V gene lookup returns CDR1 MNHNY and CDR2 SVGAGI (reference sequence). J gave up 6 bases and V 5 bases, and 5 bases lay outside the gene matches. The CDR3 runs to 14 residues. The DNA for the CDR3 is TGTGCCAGCAGTCCTAGCGGGGGGGAGGGCGAGCAGTACTTC. It yields the protein CASSPSGGEGEQYF.

This chain uses TRBV5-4 with TRBJ1-6; 7 nucleotides align to TRBD1. V shed 0 bases, J shed 2 bases, and the junction held 2 bases outside the gene matches. CDR1 and CDR2 from the germline V gene are SGHNT and YYREEE (reference sequence). The CDR3 totals 16 residues. Written as DNA, the CDR3 is TGTGCCAGCAGCTTGGCAGGGGGAGCCTATAATTCACCCCTCCACTTT. Amino acid sequence: CASSLAGGAYNSPLHF.

The chain uses TRBV7-9 and TRBJ2-3; 8 bases map to TRBD1. The trim removed 1 base at V and 4 bases at J, leaving 13 bases unmatched. This CDR3 has 18 amino acids. The germline CDR1 and CDR2 sequences are SEHNR and FQNEAQ (reference sequence). CDR3 amino acids: CASSLDRFWTGLPDTQYF. In nucleotides, the CDR3 is TGTGCCAGCAGCTTAGATCGTTTTTGGACAGGGTTGCCAGATACGCAGTATTTT.